This T cell receptor (beta chain) was recovered during a study of blood T cell repertoires in COVID-19. Study in general: Acute and convalescent COVID-19 samples came from the United States, Italy and Spain.

The CDR3 spans 15 residues. Per germline, CDR1 SEHNR and CDR2 FQNEAQ (reference sequence). Trimming cost V 5 bases and J 7 bases; bases outside gene matches: 10. In the authors' workflow: Researchers report that nucleated cell counts were estimated from reference gene primer amplification. Repertoires were generated with immunoSEQ multiplex PCR, while TCRdb's copy carries only in-frame clones and drops some. Clone size and V and J calls were adopted from that table, with D and trimming inferred from the DNA. Among 90,000 to 100,000 clones listed, 85% were seen once. The rearrangement links TRBV7-9 to TRBJ2-1; 8 bases agree with TRBD1. The TCR was taken from a man older than 75 with acute or convalescent COVID-19. The sample comprised peripheral blood. CDR3 DNA: TGTGCCAGCAGCGTTCTCGGACAGGGACTGAATGAGCAGTTCTTC. Amino acid sequence: CASSVLGQGLNEQFF.